This T cell receptor beta chain was captured in a study of lung T cells in sarcoidosis with Löfgren's syndrome. Whole-study results and caveats: Shared TRAV12-1 and TRBV2 CDR3 motifs across Löfgren's syndrome patients reportedly suggested public CD4+ TCRs.

TCRdb ran MiXCR on the reads and lists one entry per CDR3 protein. The sample includes 20,000 or so distinct CDR3 sequences, 20% to 25% of them seen just once. This clonotype was seen ten or more times. Its antigen is not known. Germline assignment: CDR1 MDHEN and CDR2 SYDVKM. This CDR3 is built from 10 residues. V dropped 5 bases and J dropped 7 bases, with 5 bases sitting between them. This TCR was recovered from a human donor with sarcoidosis (Löfgren's syndrome or another form), or a control subject (not recorded which). V is TRBV28 and J is TRBJ1-1, with unresolved D. Sequenced: CD4+ T cells from PBMCs. CDR3 bases: TGTGCCAGCAGTGGGTATGAAGCTTTCTTT. Its protein is CASSGYEAFF.